One T cell receptor beta chain is described in this entry. This clone is a singleton in its sample. Its antigen remains unidentified. No quality values exist for individual bases; no much larger clone is one base distant. TCRbeta CDR3 regions were amplified from genomic DNA using the immunoSEQ Assay, a bias-controlled multiplex PCR. Per the authors' processing: Nucleated cell counts per sample were estimated from amplification of reference gene primers within the assay. Sequence reads were collapsed and filtered to measure the absolute abundance of every unique TCRbeta CDR3 rearrangement. For each sample, productive Simpson clonality was calculated by taking the square root of Simpson's diversity index across productive rearrangements. This immuneACCESS table, as held by TCRdb, lists in-frame sequences with V and J called but not all clones. Of the missing ones, under half trace to an unresolved V gene in checked studies; the others have no known cause. V and J calls plus clone size are reproduced from that table; the DNA served to infer D and trimming. Across this sample there are roughly 300,000 clones, with about 87% seen only once. The ten largest make up 6.5% to 9.5% of the sample.

Relative to germline, V is missing 4 bases and J is missing 3 bases, with 6 bases of the junction outside any gene match. From the germline V gene, CDR1 is KGHDR and CDR2 is SFDVKD. The CDR3 holds 17 amino acids from the cysteine to the phenylalanine. Solely the CDR3 DNA is kept, with 51 bases framed from the first base. A second Seattle source provided samples from volunteer blood donors who had recovered from COVID-19. The collaborating institutions used their own protocols to collect whole blood in K2EDTA tubes. For TCRbeta analysis, collaborator samples were shipped as frozen whole blood, as isolated PBMCs, or as DNA extracted from either sample type. The source of the sample is a study of blood T cell repertoires in COVID-19 (dated by TCRdb to 2018 to 2020). With regard to the full study: The collaborator samples originated in the United States, Italy and Spain and spanned the acute and convalescent phases of COVID-19. The material from the prospective study consisted of cDNA or gDNA derived from T cells, B-cell-depleted T cells, or PBMCs. Subjects who had been exposed to COVID-19, were actively infected with it, or had recovered from it provided the deeply sampled blood TCRbeta repertoires that made up the dataset. The repertoires were made available in a free public database intended to serve as a resource for research on the immune response to SARS-CoV-2. Samples were obtained from the ongoing ImmuneRACE study (first 160 participants) and from 950 to 1,500 subjects provided by 6 global collaborators. Nearly every sample came with metadata listing a de-identified subject ID, COVID-19 status, age in years and sex. Where HLA class I and class II types were available, the types were taken from metadata supplied by the sample provider, not from assay-based typing.

Overall study outcomes, separate from this receptor: Clinical and demographic metadata were provided uncurated, with the amount varying by source and participant.

The V and J segments used are TRBV24-1 and TRBJ2-2, and TRBD2 matches 11 of the central bases. This receptor was taken from a woman aged 45-65 years who had recovered from COVID-19. The sequencing sample was made of peripheral blood. The DNA sequence follows: TGTGCCACCAGTGAGCCTTCTAGCGGGAGGTACACCGGGGAGCTGTTTTTT. Translated, it gives CATSEPSSGRYTGELFF.